This record looks at one T cell receptor beta chain sequence and its context. This clonotype was recorded a few times. Its binding antigen is unknown. Base-call qualities are not available, and no considerably larger clone is one nucleotide away. In the ophthalmopathy patients, disease was moderately to severely active, with a Clinical Activity Score of 3 or more, a NOSPECS grade of 4 or more, and a duration of less than 3 months. Exclusion was applied to patients with uncontrolled infections, other autoimmune diseases, pregnancy or lactation. Diagnoses were based on clinical symptoms, serum thyroxine and TRAb, thyroid ultrasound and orbital computed tomography. PBMCs were isolated from about 9.1 ml of fresh peripheral blood by Ficoll-Paque density gradient centrifugation. Total RNA was extracted with Trizol reagent, and quality was checked on an Agilent 2100 Bioanalyzer. The source of the sample is a study of T cells in Graves' hyperthyroidism and ophthalmopathy (dated by TCRdb to the late 2010s). About the study as a whole: Peripheral blood samples were taken at initial diagnosis, before any treatment was given. The study also compared thyroid tissue and blood T-cell repertoires from 5 to 7 Graves' hyperthyroidism patients. To identify TCR V-J signatures that set the groups apart, the researchers used a discovery cohort of 100 or so patients, made up of around 40 with Graves' ophthalmopathy and 55 to 65 with stable Graves' hyperthyroidism. Prospective prediction of ophthalmopathy was tested in an independent validation cohort of 18 hyperthyroidism patients and 15 to 17 patients who later progressed to ophthalmopathy. The roughly 90 discovery patients were divided at random into training and test sets in a 7:3 ratio. After blood sampling, hyperthyroidism patients were treated with methimazole at a starting dose of 30 mg daily, and ophthalmopathy patients were treated with high-dose intravenous methylprednisolone. TCR Vbeta CDR3 sequencing of some 140 peripheral blood samples (43 ophthalmopathy, 75 to 80 hyperthyroidism and roughly 17 progressor patients) is reported in the paper. Study-level results and caveats: Most expanded thyroid clonotypes (frequency above 0.001) were also found in blood, which suggests that blood repertoires may mirror thyroid immune responses. In validation, the model predicted progression to ophthalmopathy with 55% to 71% sensitivity and less than 75% specificity, a median of 6.5 months before onset. A model built on a 13 V-J signature distinguished ophthalmopathy from stable hyperthyroidism, reaching 85% to 90% sensitivity and 81.08% specificity in cross-validation and 80%/75% in testing. Sample size was not statistically predetermined, and investigators were not blinded to group allocation.

Amplification of TCR beta CDR3 regions was carried out from RNA transcripts. A first-round RT-PCR of the TCR CDR3 used the HTBI primer set with the Qiagen OneStep RT-PCR kit. Libraries were constructed in a second round of multiplex PCR, after which size selection and purification were performed. Libraries were sequenced paired-end with 100 bp reads on an Illumina HiSeq2000. The study's own analysis went as follows. Raw data were processed with SOAPnuke, discarding reads with adapters, uncalled bases, mean Phred below 15, or no exact constant-primer or identifier match. High-quality paired reads were merged with COPE v1.2.5, and unique nucleotide sequences were defined as clonotypes. Clonotypes were aligned to IMGT TRBV, TRBD and TRBJ reference segments using MiTCR v1.1. Only V-J combinations with frequency above 0.0001, covering about 99% of repertoires, were analysed. A TCS score was defined as the ratio between F50 (clonal expansion) and ExV (chaos), using BLOSUM62-based TCRdist between CDR3 peptides within each V-J. Welch's t-statistics and random forest reduced several hundred V-J features to 10 to 15, which were used in a naive Bayes classifier (R e1071). The public reads were reprocessed in TCRdb via fastp at Q25 and MiXCR, keeping in-frame beta chains. CDR3 protein sequences are deduplicated, and each keeps its most common genes and DNA. The V and J calls reflect TCRdb's pipeline rather than the authors' work. For this sample there are 240,000 or so distinct CDR3 sequences; about 16% appear just once. The top ten clonotypes cover 25% to 30% of the sample.

The sample was blood. The TCR was taken from a woman aged 18-29 years with Graves' ophthalmopathy.

The CDR3 amino acid sequence is: CASSHGATDSYEQYF. The DNA sequence reads TGTGCCAGCAGCCATGGTGCGACAGACAGCTACGAGCAGTACTTC. The V and J segments used are TRBV4-2 and TRBJ2-7; perhaps TRBD1 is the D gene, with 5 bases matching. CDR1 LGHNA and CDR2 YNFKEQ were looked up in the germline V gene. V loses 3 bases of germline sequence and J loses 3 bases, and the interval between the two ends is 15 bases. The CDR3, from cysteine to phenylalanine, totals 15 residues. The entry retains the CDR3 DNA only, 45 bases that are in frame from base 1.